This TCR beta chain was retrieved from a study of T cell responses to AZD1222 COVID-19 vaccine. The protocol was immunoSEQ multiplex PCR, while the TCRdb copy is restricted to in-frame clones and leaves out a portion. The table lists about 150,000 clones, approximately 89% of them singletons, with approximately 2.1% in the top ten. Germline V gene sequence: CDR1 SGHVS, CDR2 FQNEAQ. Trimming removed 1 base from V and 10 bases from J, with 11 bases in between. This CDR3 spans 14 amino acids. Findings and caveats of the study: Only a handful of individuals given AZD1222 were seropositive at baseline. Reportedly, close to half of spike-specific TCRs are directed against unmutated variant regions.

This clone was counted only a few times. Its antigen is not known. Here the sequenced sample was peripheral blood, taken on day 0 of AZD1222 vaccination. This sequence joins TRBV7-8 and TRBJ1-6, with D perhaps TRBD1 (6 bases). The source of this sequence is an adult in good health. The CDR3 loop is CASSLGGDTSPLHF. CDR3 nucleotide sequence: TGTGCCAGCAGCTTAGGAGGGGACACATCACCCCTCCACTTT. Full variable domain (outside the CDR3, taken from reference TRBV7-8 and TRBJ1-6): GAGVSQSPRYKVAKRGQDVALRCDPISGHVSLFWYQQALGQGPEFLTYFQNEAQLDKSGLPSDRFFAERPEGSVSTLKIQRTQQEDSAVYLCASSLGGDTSPLHFGNGTRLTVT.